Listed below are T cell receptor beta chains from one sample, sequenced in a study of cytomegalovirus exposure and HLA in healthy donors. The assay was immunoSEQ multiplex PCR, and TCRdb's table has in-frame clones only and misses some. Seen here are 120,000 or so clones, approximately 80% observed once, and the top ten hold more than 3%. Sequencing was carried out using PBMCs. Receptor source: a man under 40 in good health and CMV-seronegative. Both conserved end residues are part of each CDR3. D genes are given only for firm matches. Expanded clones are given a class, and other clones once, few, many or no size at all.

TRBV5-1	TRBD1	TRBJ2-5	-	TGCGCCAGCAGCTTGGTCAGGGGGCTCAGTCTCTTTCAAGAGACCCAGTACTTC	CASSLVRGLSLFQETQYF
TRBV9	-	TRBJ1-1	-	TGTGCCAGCAGCGTACGGGTGAACACTGAAGCTTTCTTT	CASSVRVNTEAFF
TRBV7-9	-	TRBJ1-5	-	TGTGCCAGCAGCTTAGTCATGGGCAAGCCCCAGCATTTT	CASSLVMGKPQHF
TRBV6-1	TRBD1	TRBJ1-4	-	TGTGCCAGCAGTTTTACCGGGACAGGGGGTGAAAAACTGTTTTTT	CASSFTGTGGEKLFF
TRBV6-5	-	TRBJ2-7	-	TGTGCCAGCAGTCGCCCGGGAGAGTACGAGCAGTACTTC	CASSRPGEYEQYF
TRBV4-1	TRBD1	TRBJ2-3	-	TGCGCCAGCAGCCAAGATTTAGGGACAGGGAAAGATACGCAGTATTTT	CASSQDLGTGKDTQYF
TRBV7-6	TRBD1	TRBJ1-1	-	TGTGCCAGCAGTCGGACAGGGAACACTGAAGCTTTCTTT	CASSRTGNTEAFF
TRBV4-1	-	TRBJ2-2	-	TGCGCCAGCAGCCAAGCTCCTTCCTGGGAGCTGTTTTTT	CASSQAPSWELFF
TRBV9	-	TRBJ2-3	-	TGTGCCAGCAGCGTAGACACAGGGTGGGCAGATACGCAGTATTTT	CASSVDTGWADTQYF
TRBV6-1	TRBD1	TRBJ1-3	-	TGTGCCAGCCCGGGACAGCTGTCCTCTGGAAACACCATATATTTT	CASPGQLSSGNTIYF
TRBV6-5	TRBD2	TRBJ2-1	few	TGTGCCAGCAGCATAGCGGGAGGGAGTTGGAATGAGCAGTTCTTC	CASSIAGGSWNEQFF
TRBV2	-	TRBJ2-7	-	TGTGCCACCTTGGAGAGGAGCCCTCTCTACGAGCAGTACTTC	CATLERSPLYEQYF
TRBV4-3	-	TRBJ1-3	few	TGCGCCAGCAGCCAATTCCATGGACTTGGAAACACCATATATTTT	CASSQFHGLGNTIYF
TRBV9	-	TRBJ2-1	-	TGTGCCAGCAGCGTAGCCCTCTCCTACAATGAGCAGTTCTTC	CASSVALSYNEQFF
TRBV6-5	-	TRBJ1-2	-	TGTGCCAGCAGTTTCCGGCAGAACACAGGGTATGGCTACACCTTC	CASSFRQNTGYGYTF
TRBV27	TRBD1	TRBJ2-7	-	TGTGCCAGCAGTTTTTGGCAGGGGGCGAAGTACGAGCAGTACTTC	CASSFWQGAKYEQYF
TRBV6-1	TRBD2	TRBJ2-1	-	TGTGCCATCCCCAGGACTAGCGCCTCCAATGAGCAGTTCTTC	CAIPRTSASNEQFF
TRBV11-1	-	TRBJ2-1	-	TGTGCCAGCAGCTTATACTTGAGTCCAACCTACAATGAGCAGTTCTTC	CASSLYLSPTYNEQFF
TRBV27	-	TRBJ2-7	-	TGTGCCAGCAGTTTATCTCTTCTGGGGGGAGGCGAGCAGTACTTC	CASSLSLLGGGEQYF
TRBV21-1	-	TRBJ2-7	-	TGTGCCAGCAGCAGACAGGGTCGCGAGCAGTACTTC	CASSRQGREQYF
TRBV5-1	-	TRBJ1-1	-	TGCGCCAGCAGTCTAGATAGGTCGGGCACTGAAGCTTTCTTT	CASSLDRSGTEAFF
TRBV29-1	-	TRBJ1-2	-	TGCAGCGTTGTTCTCGTTACGGTAGCTAACTATGGCTACACCTTC	CSVVLVTVANYGYTF
TRBV6-5	-	TRBJ1-2	medium-sized	TGTGCCACCCGGCGGGGAGGCTACACCTTC	CATRRGGYTF
TRBV6-5	-	TRBJ2-1	-	TGTGCCAGCAGTTACTCGGGTCAGGGGTACAATGAGCAGTTCTTC	CASSYSGQGYNEQFF
TRBV18	-	TRBJ1-2	-	TGTGCCAGCTCACCAAGCAGGTACACGTATGGCTACACCTTC	CASSPSRYTYGYTF
TRBV5-1	TRBD2	TRBJ2-3	-	TGCGCCAGCAGCTTGGGACTAGCGGGGGGCACAGATACGCAGTATTTT	CASSLGLAGGTDTQYF
TRBV7-9	TRBD1	TRBJ1-1	once	TGTGCCAGCAGCTTCGGGGACAGCTCGAACACTGAAGCTTTCTTT	CASSFGDSSNTEAFF
TRBV29-1	-	TRBJ1-4	-	TGCAGCGTTTCTTCCGGGACACGGTTTGAAAAACTGTTTTTT	CSVSSGTRFEKLFF
TRBV7-2	-	TRBJ1-1	-	TGTGCCAGCAGCGCCCCGAGGCAGGGGATTATGAACACTGAAGCTTTCTTT	CASSAPRQGIMNTEAFF
TRBV27	-	TRBJ1-2	-	TGTGCCAGCAGTTACCGGGTGGGGGGGGCGGATGGCTACACCTTC	CASSYRVGGADGYTF
TRBV29-1	-	TRBJ1-3	-	TGCAGTGTCGGGGCCGGGGACACCTCTGGAAACACCATATATTTT	CSVGAGDTSGNTIYF
TRBV28	-	TRBJ2-5	-	TGTGCCAGCAGTTTTTGGGCAGGGGCATGGAAAGAGACCCAGTACTTC	CASSFWAGAWKETQYF
TRBV28	TRBD1	TRBJ1-6	-	TGTGCCAGCAGTACACAGACAGGGGATAATTCACCCCTCCACTTT	CASSTQTGDNSPLHF
TRBV19	TRBD1	TRBJ1-2	-	TGTGCCAGTACCCTACCGGGACAGGGGTACGGCTACACCTTC	CASTLPGQGYGYTF
TRBV2	-	TRBJ1-5	-	TGTGCCAGCTGTCCGGCGGGAGGCAATCAGCCCCAGCATTTT	CASCPAGGNQPQHF
TRBV2	-	TRBJ1-5	-	TGTGCCAGCGGAGGTGCCAATCAGCCCCAGCATTTT	CASGGANQPQHF
TRBV30	-	TRBJ1-1	-	TGTGCCTGGAGTGTATTAAGAGGGGGAACTGAAGCTTTCTTT	CAWSVLRGGTEAFF
TRBV6-4	-	TRBJ2-2	-	TGTGCCAGCAGTGAAGACAGCATGAACACCGGGGAGCTGTTTTTT	CASSEDSMNTGELFF
TRBV25-1	TRBD1	TRBJ1-1	-	TGTGCCAGCAGTGGAGGCAGGGGGGAGGCTTTCTTT	CASSGGRGEAFF